Following are 14 T cell receptor beta chains from one sample sequenced in a study of Graves' ophthalmopathy and Graves' hyperthyroidism. RNA transcripts yielded amplified TCR beta CDR3 regions. The workflow started with a first-round RT-PCR run with HTBI primers and then moved on to a second-round multiplex PCR. MiXCR, run by TCRdb on the multiplex PCR reads, gives a single entry per CDR3 protein. The data contain some 370,000 distinct CDR3 sequences, 17% of them singletons. The sequenced sample consisted of peripheral blood. The source is an adult woman with stable Graves' hyperthyroidism.

V usage is TRBV4-3 and J usage is TRBJ2-2, with D tentatively TRBD1 (5 bases). Trimming took off 0 bases at V and 1 base at J, with 9 bases between the two ends. CDR3 length equals 16 residues. Per the germline V gene, CDR1 is LGHNA and CDR2 is YSLEER. The chain's CDR3 is CASSQEPTGNTGELFF. CDR3 nucleotides: TGCGCCAGCAGCCAAGAACCCACAGGGAACACCGGGGAGCTGTTTTTT.

V gene TRBV11-2 combines with J gene TRBJ2-7; D ambiguous. In germline, CDR1 is SGHAT, CDR2 FQNNGV. V lost 5 bases to trimming and J lost 0 bases, with 11 bases between them. This CDR3 is built from 14 residues. Here the CDR3 reads CASSPRSSSYEQYF. CDR3 sequence (DNA): TGTGCCAGCAGCCCTAGGTCCAGCTCCTACGAGCAGTACTTC.

The J gene is TRBJ1-1, the V gene TRBV6-1, with D possibly matching TRBD1 (5 bases). Germline V gives CDR1 MNHNS, CDR2 SASEGT. Trimming removed 11 bases from V and 1 base from J, with 11 bases in between. The CDR3 length is 12 residues. CDR3: CAGGEENTEAFF. Here the CDR3 DNA reads TGTGCCGGGGGGGAAGAGAACACTGAAGCTTTCTTT.

This clonotype was found many times. The chain couples TRBV20-1 to TRBJ2-2; D could derive from TRBD1 or TRBD2 (5 bases each). The CDR3 runs 16 residues. Trimming cost V 0 bases and J 6 bases, with 17 bases left between them. Germline V lookup: CDR1 DFQATT, CDR2 SNEGSKA (reference sequence). The CDR3 DNA follows: TGCAGTGCTAGAGATGCCGGGGATGGGGGTCCCGGGGAGCTGTTTTTT. This translates into CSARDAGDGGPGELFF.

In this sample, this clonotype turned up many times. The chain combines TRBV6-2 or TRBV6-3 with TRBJ1-1; TRBD1 matches at 8 bases. From germline, CDR1 is MNHEY and CDR2 SVGEGT. The CDR3 has 17 residues. With 5 bases clipped from V and 2 bases from J, the junction kept 13 bases outside the gene matches. Here the CDR3 DNA reads TGTGCCAGCAGTCCGCTGATCCCGACAGGGGCCAACACTGAAGCTTTCTTT. Translation gives CASSPLIPTGANTEAFF.

The table lists this clonotype with many counts. V and J are TRBV12-3 or TRBV12-4 and TRBJ1-1, with D possibly TRBD1 on 5 matching bases. The CDR3 has 12 residues. With 6 bases removed from V and 9 bases from J, the gap between germline ends came to 14 bases. The CDR3 protein is CASRDGATQAFF. Written as DNA, the CDR3 is TGTGCCAGCAGGGATGGGGCGACACAAGCTTTCTTT.

This clonotype was found many times. V and J are TRBV27 and TRBJ2-2, with 13 bases fitting TRBD2. Germline V gives CDR1 MNHEY, CDR2 SMNVEV (reference sequence). V dropped 9 bases and J dropped 5; count of bases not matched to a gene: 12. The CDR3 is 17 amino acids. The CDR3 here is CARTLGTSGMITGELFF. The CDR3, as DNA: TGTGCCAGAACACTGGGGACTAGCGGGATGATAACCGGGGAGCTGTTTTTT.

This clonotype has only a few counts. This chain connects TRBV4-1 to TRBJ2-7; possible D gene TRBD1, 6 bases. Trimming pared 1 base from V and 0 bases from J, leaving 16 bases between. Germline values: CDR1 MGHRA, CDR2 YSYEKL. This CDR3 contains 17 residues. The CDR3 coding sequence is TGCGCCAGCAGCCAAGGCCCCGGGACAACAAGCTCCTACGAGCAGTACTTC. It yields the protein CASSQGPGTTSSYEQYF.

This clonotype was observed many times. J is TRBJ2-7 and V is TRBV20-1; D perhaps matches TRBD1 (6 bases). Germline CDR1 reads DFQATT; CDR2 reads SNEGSKA (reference sequence). CDR3 length: 13 amino acids. The V end was cut by 0 bases, the J end by 6 bases, with 12 bases between. This CDR3 reads CSARDGGRVEQYF. The DNA for the CDR3 is TGCAGTGCTAGAGATGGGGGCAGGGTCGAGCAGTACTTC.

This clonotype was counted at least ten times. The CDR3 is CASSFLPEVNTEAFF. The CDR3 DNA is TGTGCCAGCAGCTTCCTACCGGAAGTCAACACTGAAGCTTTCTTT. The chain combines TRBV7-2 with TRBJ1-1; D call uncertain. V gave up 3 bases and J gave up 2 bases, with 13 bases separating them. CDR3 length: 15 amino acids. Germline V gene lookup returns CDR1 SGHTA and CDR2 FQGNSA.

This clonotype was recorded many times. The gene calls are TRBV12-3 or TRBV12-4 and TRBJ1-5; 9 nucleotides line up with TRBD1. V shed 1 base and J 7 bases; nucleotides not matched to a gene: 5. The CDR3 sequence is 15 residues long. CDR3 in DNA: TGTGCCAGCAGTTTAGGACAGGGGGAAAGCCAGCCCCAGCATTTT. Translating it yields CASSLGQGESQPQHF.

Ten or more counts support this clonotype. This sequence joins TRBV7-2 and TRBJ2-7; D remains unclear. Trimming shortened V by 1 base and J by 7 bases, and 8 bases separated the two germline ends. Germline-derived CDR1 and CDR2 are SGHTA and FQGNSA. The CDR3 runs 12 residues. This chain's CDR3 is CASSLVGWEQYF. CDR3 in DNA: TGTGCCAGCAGCTTAGTAGGGTGGGAGCAGTACTTC.

Many counts were recorded for this clonotype. This chain connects TRBV24-1 to TRBJ1-5; 7 bases align to TRBD1. Unmatched junction bases numbered 3, after V lost 3 bases and J lost 2 bases. This CDR3 comprises 15 residues. Germline loops: CDR1 KGHDR, CDR2 SFDVKD. The CDR3 reads CATSDRQGGNQPQHF. The CDR3 DNA follows: TGTGCCACCAGTGATCGACAGGGTGGCAATCAGCCCCAGCATTTT.

This clonotype was observed at least ten times. The rearrangement links TRBV19 to TRBJ1-2; 8 bases are a match to TRBD1. The V gene's germline CDR1 is LNHDA and CDR2 SQIVND (reference sequence). Trimming at V came to 6 bases and at J to 3 bases, leaving 15 bases not matched to a gene. This CDR3 region has 17 residues. In DNA form, the CDR3 reads TGTGCCAGTAGCCCGAACGCCCCGACAGGGGAGGACTATGGCTACACCTTC. Translated: CASSPNAPTGEDYGYTF. The variable domain in full, completed from reference TRBV19 and TRBJ1-2, reads DGGITQSPKYLFRKEGQNVTLSCEQNLNHDAMYWYRQDPGQGLRLIYYSQIVNDFQKGDIAEGYSVSREKKESFPLTVTSAQKNPTAFYLCASSPNAPTGEDYGYTFGSGTRLTVV.